This TCR beta chain was profiled in a study of blood T cell repertoires in COVID-19. Germline CDR1 reads SGHRS; CDR2 reads YFSETQ. This CDR3 has 14 residues. Trimming took 0 bases from V and 3 from J, leaving 6 bases between them. Clinical history reported by participants formed the basis on which cohorts were assigned. In the source study's methods: How many nucleated cells were present was estimated from reference gene primer amplification. TCRdb's table, derived via immunoSEQ multiplex PCR, lists solely in-frame clones and lacks some. The V and J calls and clone size come from that table; D and trimming were worked out from the DNA. The data show approximately 390,000 clones, with over 75% seen just once and roughly 2% held by the top ten.

The rearrangement joins TRBV5-1 to TRBJ2-2; D unresolved. This clonotype was obtained from a woman between 40 and 55 years old with acute COVID-19. Sequencing used PBMCs or T cells enriched from blood (not recorded which). The CDR3 loop reads CASSLDIHTGELFF. The CDR3, as DNA: TGCGCCAGCAGCTTGGACATACACACCGGGGAGCTGTTTTTT. Together with reference TRBV5-1 and TRBJ2-2, the CDR3 gives the full variable domain: KAGVTQTPRYLIKTRGQQVTLSCSPISGHRSVSWYQQTPGQGLQFLFEYFSETQRNKGNFPGRFSGRQFSNSRSEMNVSTLELGDSALYLCASSLDIHTGELFFGEGSRLTVL.